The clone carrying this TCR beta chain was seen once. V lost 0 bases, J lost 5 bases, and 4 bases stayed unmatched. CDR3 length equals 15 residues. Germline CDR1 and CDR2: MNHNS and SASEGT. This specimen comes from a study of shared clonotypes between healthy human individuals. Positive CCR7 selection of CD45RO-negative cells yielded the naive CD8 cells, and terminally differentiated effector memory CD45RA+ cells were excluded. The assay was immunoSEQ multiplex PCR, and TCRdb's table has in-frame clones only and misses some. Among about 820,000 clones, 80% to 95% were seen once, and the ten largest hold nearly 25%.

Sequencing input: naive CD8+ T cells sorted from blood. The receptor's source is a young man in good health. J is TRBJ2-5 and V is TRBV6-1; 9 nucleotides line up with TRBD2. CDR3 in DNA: TGTGCCAGCAGTGAAGCTGGGCTAGCGGGGGAGACCCAGTACTTC. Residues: CASSEAGLAGETQYF.